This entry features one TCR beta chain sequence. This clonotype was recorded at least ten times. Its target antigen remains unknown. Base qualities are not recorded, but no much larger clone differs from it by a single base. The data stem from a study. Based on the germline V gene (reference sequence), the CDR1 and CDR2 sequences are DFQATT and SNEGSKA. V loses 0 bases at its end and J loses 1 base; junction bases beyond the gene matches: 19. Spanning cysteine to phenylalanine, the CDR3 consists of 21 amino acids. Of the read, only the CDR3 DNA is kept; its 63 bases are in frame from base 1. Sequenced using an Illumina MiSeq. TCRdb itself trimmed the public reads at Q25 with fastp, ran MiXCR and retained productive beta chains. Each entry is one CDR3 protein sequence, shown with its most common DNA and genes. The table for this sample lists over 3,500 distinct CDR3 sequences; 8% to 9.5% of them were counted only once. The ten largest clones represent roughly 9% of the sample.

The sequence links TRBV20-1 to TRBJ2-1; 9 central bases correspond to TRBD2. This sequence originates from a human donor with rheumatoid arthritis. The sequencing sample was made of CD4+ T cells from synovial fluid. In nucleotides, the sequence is TGCAGTGCTAGAGATGTAGCGGGAGATACGGCCGTCACGGGATCCTACAATGAGCAGTTCTTC. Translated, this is CSARDVAGDTAVTGSYNEQFF.